One and the same sample provided the 13 T cell receptor beta chains below, sequenced in a study of CD8 T cells in ankylosing spondylitis. For these TCRs, the target antigens are not known. TCRdb called the 5' RACE reads again in MiXCR, with one record for every CDR3 protein. The sample holds about 400,000 distinct CDR3 sequences, under 25% seen once. Overall study results and limits: About eight highly homologous variants made up a TCR beta motif that seemed to typify ankylosing spondylitis blood.

What was sequenced was blood, either unsorted or a sorted T cell fraction (not recorded which). The receptors derive from a male donor with ankylosing spondylitis.

This clonotype has just a few counts. The chain carries TRBV6-5 and TRBJ2-3; D call uncertain. There are 11 residues in the CDR3. V was clipped by 2 bases and J by 9 bases, with 6 bases between them. Germline values: CDR1 MNHEY, CDR2 SVGAGI. The CDR3 loop reads CASSYGLTQYF. The CDR3 DNA reads TGTGCCAGCAGTTACGGGCTCACGCAGTATTTT.

This clonotype was detected many times. V is TRBV7-2 and J is TRBJ2-1; D unclear. Germline assignment: CDR1 SGHTA and CDR2 FQGNSA. The CDR3 has 13 residues. Deletions cut 1 base from V and 4 bases from J, with 5 bases between. The CDR3 DNA is TGTGCCAGCAGCTTAGACTTTTACAATGAGCAGTTCTTC. Translation gives CASSLDFYNEQFF. The whole variable domain, remainder taken from reference TRBV7-2 and TRBJ2-1, is GAGVSQSPSNKVTEKGKDVELRCDPISGHTALYWYRQSLGQGLEFLIYFQGNSAPDKSGLPSDRFSAERTGGSVSTLTIQRTQQEDSAVYLCASSLDFYNEQFFGPGTRLTVL.

The rearrangement links TRBV6-2 or TRBV6-3 to TRBJ2-7, with 8 nucleotides matching TRBD1. This CDR3 has 15 residues. V lost 6 bases, J lost 3 bases, and 10 bases stayed unmatched. Looked up from germline, CDR1 is MNHEY and CDR2 is SVGEGT. CDR3 bases: TGTGCCAGCAGCCCTTTGGGGACAGGCCACTACGAGCAGTACTTC. This translates into CASSPLGTGHYEQYF.

The rearrangement joins TRBV5-6 to TRBJ2-3; a weak D match, TRBD2 (6 bases). CDR1 SGHDT and CDR2 YYEEEE come from the germline V gene. V was clipped by 3 bases and J by 3 bases, with 17 bases between them. The CDR3 has 16 residues. The CDR3: CASSSQALGGTDTQYF. The CDR3 DNA reads TGTGCCAGCAGCTCACAGGCTCTGGGAGGAACAGATACGCAGTATTTT.

In this sample, this clonotype turned up a few times. The V gene is TRBV12-3 or TRBV12-4, the J gene TRBJ2-7; 9 bases are a match to TRBD2. Trimming removed 1 base from V and 5 bases from J; junction bases left unmatched: 6. This CDR3 has 15 amino acids. The CDR3 sequence is CASSLDSGSVDEQYF. The CDR3 DNA sequence: TGTGCCAGCAGTTTAGATAGCGGGAGCGTGGACGAGCAGTACTTC.

This rearrangement joins TRBV6-2 or TRBV6-3 to TRBJ2-2; D not resolved. Trimming took off 2 bases at V and 9 bases at J, with 16 bases between the two ends. CDR1 is MNHEY, CDR2 SVGEGT, per germline. CDR3 length equals 15 residues. The chain's CDR3 is CASSYGTPGARELFF. The CDR3 DNA follows: TGTGCCAGCAGTTACGGTACACCCGGAGCTCGGGAGCTGTTTTTT.

The chain uses TRBV5-1 and TRBJ2-7, with 12 positions matching TRBD2. With 3 bases clipped from V and 1 base from J, the junction kept 8 bases outside the gene matches. The CDR3 spans 17 residues. Germline V CDR1 and CDR2: SGHRS, YFSETQ. The chain's CDR3 is CASSYLAGGQRSYEQYF. The CDR3 bases are TGCGCCAGCAGCTACCTAGCGGGAGGGCAAAGGTCCTACGAGCAGTACTTC.

This clonotype was counted many times. The chain combines TRBV29-1 with TRBJ2-1, with 8 bases that match TRBD2. Looked up from germline, CDR1 is SQVTM and CDR2 is ANQGSEA. The CDR3 totals 14 residues. With 7 bases clipped from V and 8 bases from J, the junction kept 13 bases outside the gene matches. CDR3 loop: CSASSRGRYDEQFF. Here the CDR3 DNA reads TGCAGCGCATCGTCGCGCGGGAGGTACGATGAGCAGTTCTTC.

The V gene is TRBV28, the J gene TRBJ2-7, with unresolved D. This CDR3 comprises 11 residues. Germline V gives CDR1 MDHEN, CDR2 SYDVKM. V was pared by 7 bases and J by 6 bases, with 10 bases between. This CDR3 is CASKGLIEQYF. The CDR3 DNA reads TGTGCCAGCAAAGGTTTGATCGAGCAGTACTTC.

The table lists this clonotype with a few counts. The rearrangement joins TRBV28 to TRBJ2-7, with a possible D match to TRBD2 (6 bases). CDR3 length: 17 residues. Germline V gene lookup returns CDR1 MDHEN and CDR2 SYDVKM. Between the trimmed V and J ends, which lost 5 bases and 5 bases, there was a span of 25 bases. CDR3 residues: CASSPGGEVRPSNEQYF. CDR3 DNA: TGTGCCAGCAGTCCTGGTGGGGAGGTCCGGCCTAGTAACGAGCAGTACTTC.

This clonotype was observed a few times. The chain employs TRBV6-5 and TRBJ1-6; weak D call: TRBD1 (5 bases). There are 12 residues in the CDR3. Germline-derived CDR1 and CDR2 are MNHEY and SVGAGI. V was trimmed by 11 bases and J by 7 bases, leaving 12 bases between them. The CDR3 DNA is TGTGCCTGCCGGGGCCTCAATTCACCCCTCCACTTT. Protein product: CACRGLNSPLHF.

The chain employs TRBV7-8 and TRBJ2-5, with D maybe TRBD1 (6 bases). V was shortened by 3 bases and J by 3 bases, with 14 bases between the two germline ends. CDR1 is SGHVS and CDR2 is FQNEAQ in the germline V gene. The CDR3 sequence is 15 residues long. The chain's CDR3 is CASSFRRQVEETQYF. As DNA, the CDR3 is TGTGCCAGCAGCTTCCGAAGACAGGTAGAAGAGACCCAGTACTTC.

This clonotype was observed a handful of times. One end of the junction varies from germline; a read error may be responsible. V usage is TRBV5-1 and J usage is TRBJ2-1; perhaps TRBD2 as D (7 bases). This CDR3 spans 16 amino acids. Germline V CDR1 and CDR2: SGHRS, YFSETQ. As DNA, the CDR3 is TGCGCCAGCAGCCCTGGAGTGGTGGCGGGGGCCCGCACGACGCTCTTC. This codes for CASSPGVVAGARTTLF.